Below are 29 T cell receptor beta chains sequenced from a single sample in a study of CD8+ T cells in alopecia areata. cDNA prepared by RNA extraction and subsequent reverse transcription served as the template for sequencing. The table came from immunoSEQ multiplex PCR; TCRdb's copy has only in-frame clones and leaves some out. There are about 130,000 clones in the sample; under 60% occur only once, and about 6% lies in the top ten. The sample here was CD4+ T cells sorted from blood, taken at week 0. The receptor set was obtained from a human donor with alopecia areata.

V is TRBV29-1 and J is TRBJ2-7; TRBD1 matches 9 bases. The length of the CDR3 is 11 residues. The trim removed 7 bases at V and 3 bases at J, leaving 1 base unmatched. CDR1 SQVTM and CDR2 ANQGSEA come from the germline V gene. CDR3 residues: CSGQGVYEQYF. The CDR3, as DNA: TGCAGCGGACAGGGGGTCTACGAGCAGTACTTC.

The chain carries TRBV2 and TRBJ2-3; D call uncertain. V lost 2 bases, J lost 6 bases, and 12 bases lay in between. CDR1 is SNHLY and CDR2 is FYNNEI in the germline V gene. The CDR3 contains 14 residues. CDR3 bases: TGTGCCAGCAGTGAACTAATCGCCGGGGATACGCAGTATTTT. It translates to CASSELIAGDTQYF.

The gene calls are TRBV7-2 and TRBJ2-1; 7 bases map to TRBD1. Trimming at V came to 6 bases and at J to 7 bases, leaving 9 bases not matched to a gene. This CDR3 has 14 amino acids. Germline assignment: CDR1 SGHTA and CDR2 FQGNSA. The CDR3 is CASSRDRVGNEQFF. As DNA, the CDR3 is TGTGCCAGCAGTAGAGACAGGGTCGGGAATGAGCAGTTCTTC.

This clone was detected a few times. The rearrangement links TRBV7-9 to TRBJ1-1; D gene unclear. In germline, CDR1 is SEHNR, CDR2 FQNEAQ (reference sequence). V was trimmed by 3 bases and J by 3 bases, leaving 11 bases between them. The CDR3 totals 14 residues. This CDR3 is CASSLVWIHTEAFF. The CDR3 bases are TGTGCCAGCAGCTTGGTTTGGATCCACACTGAAGCTTTCTTT.

This clone was detected only a few times. The chain couples TRBV7-9 to TRBJ2-3; 8 bases match TRBD2. Germline V lookup: CDR1 SEHNR, CDR2 FQNEAQ (reference sequence). J lost 1 base, V lost 2 bases, and 2 bases had no gene match. The CDR3 length is 15 residues. CDR3 in amino acids: CASSLPTSGTDTQYF. DNA of the CDR3: TGTGCCAGCAGCTTACCGACTAGCGGCACAGATACGCAGTATTTT.

The chain has TRBV30 and TRBJ2-7; D uncertain. Between the trimmed V and J ends, which lost 5 bases and 2 bases, there was a span of 13 bases. This CDR3 contains 13 residues. CDR1 and CDR2 (germline): GTSNPN, SVGIG (reference sequence). The CDR3: CAWAPPPTYEQYF. CDR3 bases: TGTGCCTGGGCCCCTCCTCCTACCTACGAGCAGTACTTC.

The chain links TRBV5-6 to TRBJ2-7; 7 nucleotides match TRBD2. The V gene's germline CDR1 is SGHDT and CDR2 YYEEEE. V was clipped by 3 bases and J by 6 bases; unmatched bases: 3. The CDR3 has 12 amino acids. The CDR3 nucleotides read TGTGCCAGCAGCTCCTGGACTAGCGAGCAGTACTTC. Its protein product is CASSSWTSEQYF. The whole variable domain, remainder taken from reference TRBV5-6 and TRBJ2-7, is DAGVTQSPTHLIKTRGQQVTLRCSPKSGHDTVSWYQQALGQGPQFIFQYYEEEERQRGNFPDRFSGHQFPNYSSELNVNALLLGDSALYLCASSSWTSEQYFGPGTRLTVT.

This clone was picked up a small number of times. The rearrangement joins TRBV7-9 to TRBJ1-1; the match to TRBD1 covers 8 bases. J lost 0 bases, V lost 5 bases, and 8 bases had no gene match. The germline V gene encodes CDR1 SEHNR and CDR2 FQNEAQ (reference sequence). The CDR3 totals 16 residues. The CDR3 nucleotides read TGTGCCAGCAGCCTCGGACAGGGAGGCATGAACACTGAAGCTTTCTTT. It encodes CASSLGQGGMNTEAFF.

This clone has just a few counts. The chain combines TRBV7-3 with TRBJ2-7; D tentatively fits TRBD1 or TRBD2 (6 bases each). The CDR3 sequence is 13 residues long. CDR1 and CDR2 (germline): SGHTA, FQGTGA. V was pared by 9 bases and J by 3 bases, with 15 bases between. This chain's CDR3 is CASSRGADYEQYF. The CDR3 DNA reads as TGTGCCAGTTCTAGGGGGGCCGACTACGAGCAGTACTTC. Drawing the rest from reference TRBV7-3 and TRBJ2-7, the complete variable domain is GAGVSQTPSNKVTEKGKYVELRCDPISGHTALYWYRQSLGQGPEFLIYFQGTGAADDSGLPNDRFFAVRPEGSVSTLKIQRTERGDSAVYLCASSRGADYEQYFGPGTRLTVT.

The chain is built from TRBV7-8 and TRBJ1-1; D remains ambiguous. The CDR3 has 14 residues. Germline V lookup: CDR1 SGHVS, CDR2 FQNEAQ. Trimming took 6 bases from V and 0 from J, leaving 11 bases between them. This chain's CDR3 is CASRSITVNTEAFF. Written as DNA, the CDR3 is TGTGCCAGCAGATCTATTACAGTGAACACTGAAGCTTTCTTT.

The table lists this clone with a few counts. This sequence joins TRBV4-3 and TRBJ2-3; 9 nucleotides line up with TRBD2. V dropped 5 bases and J dropped 0; count of bases not matched to a gene: 12. The CDR3 is 18 amino acids. Germline V gene sequence: CDR1 LGHNA, CDR2 YSLEER. The chain's CDR3 is CASSVRIIAGASTDTQYF. DNA of the CDR3: TGCGCCAGCAGCGTACGGATCATAGCGGGGGCCAGCACAGATACGCAGTATTTT.

The chain uses TRBV5-1 and TRBJ2-2; TRBD1 is a possible D gene (6 bases). CDR1 and CDR2 (germline): SGHRS, YFSETQ. The germline V and J ends were trimmed by 4 bases and 2 bases, with 12 bases remaining between them. The CDR3 totals 15 residues. The CDR3 DNA sequence: TGCGCCAGCAGCACCGACAGGCCAAACACCGGGGAGCTGTTTTTT. It codes for CASSTDRPNTGELFF.

This clone was found once. The V and J genes are TRBV2 and TRBJ1-5; D gene ambiguous. Trimming left V 6 bases short and J 3 bases short, with 3 bases between. The CDR3 length is 11 residues. Germline V gene lookup returns CDR1 SNHLY and CDR2 FYNNEI. In nucleotides, the CDR3 is TGTGCCAGCAGCACCAATCAGCCCCAGCATTTT. Protein product: CASSTNQPQHF.

The rearrangement joins TRBV5-4 to TRBJ1-2, with D possibly matching TRBD1 (5 bases). The V gene's germline CDR1 is SGHNT and CDR2 YYREEE (reference sequence). V was pared by 0 bases and J by 4 bases, with 13 bases between. The length of the CDR3 is 15 residues. The CDR3 sequence: CASSLAGPMPYGYTF. CDR3 in DNA: TGTGCCAGCAGCTTGGCGGGGCCTATGCCCTATGGCTACACCTTC.

The J gene is TRBJ1-1, the V gene TRBV18; no firm D call. CDR1 KGHSH and CDR2 LQKENI come from the germline V gene. V was pared by 3 bases and J by 5 bases, with 7 bases between. The CDR3 has 12 amino acids. This CDR3 reads CASSPRRTEAFF. The CDR3 region has the DNA TGTGCCAGCTCACCCAGACGAACTGAAGCTTTCTTT.

This clone was seen only a few times. The chain links TRBV27 to TRBJ2-5, with 7 bases fitting TRBD2. This CDR3 has 15 residues. The V segment lost 5 bases and the J segment 4 bases; nucleotides outside the gene matches: 10. Germline V lookup: CDR1 MNHEY, CDR2 SMNVEV (reference sequence). Written as DNA, the CDR3 is TGTGCCAGCAGTCGGCGACTAGCCCCCACAGAGACCCAGTACTTC. Its protein is CASSRRLAPTETQYF.

This clone turned up a few times. The chain recombines TRBV7-9 with TRBJ2-6; D is uncertain. Germline V lookup: CDR1 SEHNR, CDR2 FQNEAQ (reference sequence). The CDR3 sequence is 15 residues long. The V and J ends lost 5 bases and 1 base respectively, with 9 bases between them. In nucleotides, the CDR3 is TGTGCCAGCAGCCCAGTGCAGTCTGGGGCCAACGTCCTGACTTTC. It encodes CASSPVQSGANVLTF.

As concerns this clone: Mismatch with germline at one junction end may stem from a read error. The CDR3 is CSLGGWETQYF. CDR3 in DNA: TGCTCCTTGGGCGGTTGGGAGACCCAGTACTTC. The chain couples TRBV30 to TRBJ2-5; D is ambiguous. CDR1 and CDR2 from the germline V gene are GTSNPN and SVGIG (reference sequence). This CDR3 comprises 11 residues.

This clone was recorded only once. The chain uses TRBV6-6 and TRBJ1-2; 7 bases are a match to TRBD1. Germline values: CDR1 MNHNY, CDR2 SVGAGI (reference sequence). The J segment lost 4 bases and the V segment lost 6 bases, leaving 8 bases of the junction unmatched. The CDR3 totals 14 residues. In DNA, the CDR3 is TGTGCCAGCAGCTTACCGGGACAGAGCTATGGCTACACCTTC. Translating gives CASSLPGQSYGYTF.

This clone turned up a few times. This CDR3 is also generated by other DNA sequences in the sample. The rearrangement links TRBV20-1 to TRBJ2-1, with D hard to call. Deletions cut 1 base from V and 4 bases from J, with 2 bases between. Germline CDR1 DFQATT, CDR2 SNEGSKA (reference sequence). This CDR3 comprises 11 residues. In nucleotides, the CDR3 is TGCAGTGCTAGAGGATACAATGAGCAGTTCTTC. Its protein product is CSARGYNEQFF.

The chain links TRBV29-1 to TRBJ2-7, with a weak D call TRBD2 (6 bases). This CDR3 is built from 11 residues. Germline V gene sequence: CDR1 SQVTM, CDR2 ANQGSEA. V lost 4 bases, J lost 5 bases, and 9 bases lay in between. The CDR3 DNA reads TGCAGCGTTGGGCGGGGAAACGAGCAGTACTTC. This encodes CSVGRGNEQYF.

The chain employs TRBV27 and TRBJ1-5, with no clear D. The CDR3 has 15 residues. The germline V and J ends were trimmed by 0 bases and 7 bases, with 13 bases remaining between them. The germline V gene encodes CDR1 MNHEY and CDR2 SMNVEV (reference sequence). CDR3 coding DNA: TGTGCCAGCAGTTTATCGTCAGCCCGAAGGCAGCCCCAGCATTTT. This gives the protein CASSLSSARRQPQHF.

This chain connects TRBV10-3 to TRBJ2-7, with D hard to call. The CDR3 length is 12 residues. With 7 bases removed from V and 0 bases from J, the gap between germline ends came to 7 bases. The V gene's germline CDR1 is ENHRY and CDR2 SYGVKD. This CDR3 reads CAIKTVSYEQYF. In nucleotides, the CDR3 is TGTGCCATCAAAACCGTCTCCTACGAGCAGTACTTC.

The rearrangement links TRBV4-1 to TRBJ2-3, with D tentatively TRBD2 (6 bases). Germline V lookup: CDR1 MGHRA, CDR2 YSYEKL. The CDR3 covers 16 residues. The ends were cut back, 4 bases at V and 4 bases at J, with 18 bases in the middle. The CDR3 DNA reads as TGCGCCAGCAGCCCAGACCGGGACTGGGGCGCAGATACGCAGTATTTT. Translated, it gives CASSPDRDWGADTQYF.

The chain combines TRBV30 with TRBJ1-5; D call uncertain. Germline CDR1 and CDR2: GTSNPN and SVGIG (reference sequence). This CDR3 contains 15 residues. V was cut by 1 base and J by 0 bases, with 10 bases left in between. CDR3 sequence reads: CAWSAGASSNQPQHF. Here the CDR3 DNA reads TGTGCCTGGAGTGCGGGAGCTTCTAGCAATCAGCCCCAGCATTTT.

V gene TRBV6-5 combines with J gene TRBJ1-2, with D possibly being TRBD1 (6 bases). This CDR3 has 14 amino acids. V was cut by 2 bases and J by 3 bases, with 10 bases left in between. Germline V gene lookup returns CDR1 MNHEY and CDR2 SVGAGI. CDR3: CASSYTKGDYGYTF. The CDR3 nucleotides read TGTGCCAGCAGTTACACGAAGGGGGACTATGGCTACACCTTC.

V and J are TRBV6-5 and TRBJ2-5; weak D call: TRBD2 (5 bases). The CDR3 length is 14 residues. V was trimmed by 0 bases and J by 5 bases, leaving 10 bases between them. From germline, CDR1 is MNHEY and CDR2 SVGAGI. The CDR3 sequence: CASSYSRLQETQYF. CDR3 nucleotide sequence: TGTGCCAGCAGTTACTCCCGACTACAGGAGACCCAGTACTTC.

V is TRBV4-1 and J is TRBJ1-5, with D unresolved. Trimming removed 1 base at V and 9 bases at J, with 16 bases between. This CDR3 has 15 residues. The germline V gene encodes CDR1 MGHRA and CDR2 YSYEKL. CDR3 protein: CASSQVGLPSAPQHF. In DNA, the CDR3 is TGCGCCAGCAGCCAAGTCGGCCTTCCTTCAGCGCCCCAGCATTTT.

This clone was picked up a small number of times. V is TRBV5-1 and J is TRBJ2-3; D is unclear. Trimming removed 3 bases from V and 1 base from J, with 3 bases in between. Germline-derived CDR1 and CDR2 are SGHRS and YFSETQ. The length of the CDR3 is 12 residues. Here the CDR3 reads CASSWGTDTQYF. In DNA, the CDR3 is TGCGCCAGCAGCTGGGGCACAGATACGCAGTATTTT. Full variable domain (remainder filled in from reference TRBV5-1 and TRBJ2-3): KAGVTQTPRYLIKTRGQQVTLSCSPISGHRSVSWYQQTPGQGLQFLFEYFSETQRNKGNFPGRFSGRQFSNSRSEMNVSTLELGDSALYLCASSWGTDTQYFGPGTRLTVL.